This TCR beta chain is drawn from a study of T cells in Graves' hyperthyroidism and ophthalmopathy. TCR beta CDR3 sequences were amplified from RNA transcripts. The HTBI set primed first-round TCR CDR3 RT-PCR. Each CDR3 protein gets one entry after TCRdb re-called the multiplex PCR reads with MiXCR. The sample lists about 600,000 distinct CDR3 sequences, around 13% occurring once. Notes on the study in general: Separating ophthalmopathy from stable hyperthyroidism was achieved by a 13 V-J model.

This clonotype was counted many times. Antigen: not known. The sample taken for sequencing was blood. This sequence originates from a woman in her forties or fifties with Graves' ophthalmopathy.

This CDR3 is CASSLVARATSTGELFF. CDR3 nucleotides: TGTGCCAGCAGCTTAGTCGCTAGGGCGACGAGTACCGGGGAGCTGTTTTTT. The V call is TRBV7-2, the J call TRBJ2-2; D ambiguous. V was pared by 1 base and J by 5 bases, with 17 bases between. The CDR3 has 17 amino acids. CDR1 is SGHTA and CDR2 is FQGNSA in the germline V gene.